This T cell receptor (beta chain) was sequenced during a study of cytomegalovirus exposure and HLA in healthy donors. Whole-study context: Sequencing of about 179 million T cells in an earlier analysis found 100 million or so unique TCR beta sequences.

Primers for the PCR totalled 60 Vbeta and 13 Jbeta. Profiling relied on immunoSEQ multiplex PCR, and the TCRdb table lists in-frame clones only, not all of them. The sample has roughly 100,000 clones; around two thirds are singletons. Looked up from germline, CDR1 is ENHRY and CDR2 is SYGVKD. This CDR3 region has 16 residues. The TCR was taken from a woman aged 45 to 65 in good health and CMV-seronegative. The V gene is TRBV10-3, the J gene TRBJ2-5; D unclear. Judging by the DNA end, TRBJ2-7 fits better; the J call may be wrong. The sequencing sample was made of PBMCs. CDR3 coding DNA: TGTGCCATCAGTGGGCTGAGGCTTCTTAGCTCCTACGAGCAGTACTTC. Amino acid sequence: CAISGLRLLSSYEQYF.